This T cell receptor beta chain was found in a study of shared clonotypes between healthy human individuals (dated by TCRdb to about 2020). Background on the whole study: The cohort comprised a couple of women and a few men aged 18 to 49 years. The study deeply sequenced blood TCR repertoires of five healthy adults to estimate repertoire size and the extent of clonotype sharing between individuals. Per donor, leukapheresis produced somewhere between about 0.8 and 9.5 billion PBMCs. For each donor, CD4 naive and CD4 memory were each run on three plates, CD8 naive on two plates, and CD8 memory on one plate. To increase sequencing depth and limit assay-specific biases, different laboratories used diverse techniques to prepare libraries and sequence TCR repertoires.

Healthy HIV-negative adults with no recently reported acute infections or vaccinations were included as donors. Every donor was a Caucasian adult living in Nashville, Tennessee, USA. CD4+ T cells were enriched by magnetic negative selection, after which naive cells were positively selected on CD45RA and the negative fraction was taken as the memory subset. After blood collection by leukapheresis, PBMCs were isolated using Ficoll-Histopaque density gradient centrifugation and then cryopreserved in the vapor phase of liquid nitrogen. Purity and quantity of every magnetically sorted T cell population were checked by analytical flow cytometry. From each sorted fraction, genomic DNA was isolated and quantified by UV absorbance on a Nanodrop 2000c. Notes on this clone: Its antigen is still unknown. One base away there is no much larger clone; base qualities are not given.

Results and caveats for the whole study, not just this receptor: Based on pairwise subsampling, the degree of clonotype sharing among donors was expected to be affected by sequencing depth. Only blood was sampled, and tissue TCR repertoires likely differ from those in blood. Estimated clonotype richness was generally larger for naive than for memory subsets. Because the study included only a small number of donors, the genetic and exposure-history diversity represented was limited. Higher generation probabilities were observed for clonotypes shared by all four sorted-subset donors than for non-shared clonotypes. Even with the large sequencing depth, rarefaction of the sorted-subset datasets indicated that sequencing was incomplete. When several donors were compared, the shared fraction of clonotypes was around 5.1% for naive CD4, around 3.5% for naive CD8, more than 2% for memory CD4, and about 0.36% for memory CD8.

Using the deep immunoSEQ assay, multiplex PCR amplified TCR CDR3 regions from genomic DNA. For each cell subset, the extracted genomic DNA was distributed evenly across all wells of several immunoSEQ 96-well plates, and each plate served as one replicate. For sorted subsets, roughly 200 ng of genomic DNA, equivalent to around 30,000 T cell genomes, went into each replicate PCR. The purified libraries were quantified using a Qubit 3.0 fluorometer, sized with a Bioanalyzer 2100, and then quantified again using the KAPA Library Quantification kit. Every immunoSEQ 96-well plate was sequenced on a dedicated single-read 150-cycle Illumina NextSeq 550 flow cell. As for the authors' bioinformatics: Because the immunoSEQ output held only junctional sequences and lacked quality scores, the filtering could not match the filtering applied to full-length reads. Sequences were annotated with PyIR, a Python wrapper for IgBLAST v1.9, using IMGT germline references to assign V/J genes and CDR3. Any read was removed if the V/J assignment was weak (E-value above 1e-6), the CDR3 was missing, or the read contained stop codons, out-of-frame junctions, or ambiguous translated residues. V3J clonotypes were defined as sequences sharing an identical inferred V gene, J gene, and CDR3 amino acid sequence. Percentage overlap between repertoires was calculated by dividing the number of shared unique clonotypes by the size of the smaller repertoire. Repertoire richness was assessed with RTK rarefaction, the Chao1 estimator, and Recon v2.1 estimates of unobserved clonotypes. Generation probabilities were computed with OLGA for all TCRbeta clonotypes obtained by the gDNA method from several donors. Sourced from immuneACCESS, this table was stored by TCRdb with only in-frame sequences that have V and J called. A share of the clones is absent; for the studies checked, an unresolved V gene accounts for under half, and the remainder has no known explanation. Clonal size and the V and J genes are those of that table, whereas D and trimming came from the DNA. The table for this sample lists about 2.3 million clones; just over 90% of them were counted only once. The top ten constitute roughly 0.36% of the sample.

According to the germline V gene, CDR1 reads MDHEN and CDR2 reads SYDVKM. The cysteine opens and the phenylalanine closes a CDR3 of 14 amino acids. Only the CDR3 region is kept as DNA, spanning 42 bases read in frame from base 1. A distance of 10 bases separates the germline ends of V and J, which lose 3 bases and 4 bases respectively. This chain is built from TRBV28 and TRBJ1-5; no D gene call is confident. The sequence derives from a man between 18 and 29 years old in good health. Some clones in this sample may be carry-over from other donors' samples. The sequenced sample consisted of naive CD4+ T cells from PBMCs. The sample's cell subset or site label, decoded: CD45RA+ positively selected. The CDR3 here reads CASSFRLRNQPQHF. The nucleotides are TGTGCCAGCAGTTTTAGGCTTAGGAATCAGCCCCAGCATTTT.